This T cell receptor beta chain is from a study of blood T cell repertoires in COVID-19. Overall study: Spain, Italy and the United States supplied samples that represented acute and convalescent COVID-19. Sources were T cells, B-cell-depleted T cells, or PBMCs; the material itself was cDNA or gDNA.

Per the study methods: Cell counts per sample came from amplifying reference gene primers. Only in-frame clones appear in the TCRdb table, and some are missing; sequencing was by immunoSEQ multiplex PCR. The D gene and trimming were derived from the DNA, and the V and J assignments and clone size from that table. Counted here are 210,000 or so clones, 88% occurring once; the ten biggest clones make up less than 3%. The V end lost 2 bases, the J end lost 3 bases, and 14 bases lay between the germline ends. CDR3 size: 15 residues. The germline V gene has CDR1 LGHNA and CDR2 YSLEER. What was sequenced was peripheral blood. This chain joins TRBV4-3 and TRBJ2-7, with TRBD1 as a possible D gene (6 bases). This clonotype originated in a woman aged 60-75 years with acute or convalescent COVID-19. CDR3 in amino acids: CASSQQQGTSYEQYF. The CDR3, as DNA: TGCGCCAGCAGCCAACAGCAGGGGACAAGCTACGAGCAGTACTTC.